This TCR beta chain emerged from a study of T cells in Graves' hyperthyroidism and ophthalmopathy. Study-wide results and limits: Most clonotypes expanded in thyroid above 0.001 were likewise present in blood.

After removal of 8 bases from V and 2 bases from J, the junction contained 1 base not matched to a gene. The germline gives CDR1 SEHNR, CDR2 FQNEAQ (reference sequence). The length of the CDR3 is 12 residues. In this sample, this clonotype turned up many times. Its cognate antigen is unknown. Using RNA transcripts as the source, TCR beta CDR3 regions were amplified. The study used the HTBI primer set for a first-round RT-PCR of the TCR CDR3. MiXCR was run by TCRdb on the multiplex PCR reads, yielding one entry per CDR3 protein. The sample records fewer than 350,000 distinct CDR3 sequences, roughly 21% being singletons. Across 18 months, stable Graves' hyperthyroidism was marked by no progression to ophthalmopathy. The diagnoses drew upon clinical symptoms, serum thyroxine and TRAb, thyroid ultrasound and orbital computed tomography.

The clonotype comes from a woman in her fifties or sixties with Graves' hyperthyroidism. This chain joins TRBV7-9 and TRBJ2-7; TRBD1 agrees at 9 bases. Sequencing was done on a sample of blood. This CDR3 reads CASGQGTYEQYF. In DNA form, the CDR3 reads TGTGCCAGCGGACAGGGGACCTACGAGCAGTACTTC.